This T cell receptor (beta chain) was retrieved from a study of glioma-infiltrating T cells. Study summary: Blood libraries targeted about 4.5- to 11-fold coverage of roughly 1 million T cells. Overall study findings and caveats: Tissue-blood divergence was below expectation in non-neoplastic patients, above in gliomas.

This CDR3 region has 17 residues. V was cut by 4 bases and J by 2 bases, with 17 bases left in between. Germline CDR1 LGHNA, CDR2 YNFKEQ. Points on this clonotype: Its antigen is still unknown.

TCR alpha and beta CDR3 regions were amplified from RNA using iRepertoire nested multiplex PCR. One entry per CDR3 protein, called by TCRdb with MiXCR from the multiplex PCR reads. The sample lists roughly 350,000 distinct CDR3 sequences; about two fifths were seen once. The chain has TRBV4-2 and TRBJ1-4; no clear D. Sequencing was done on a sample of glioma tissue, nonneoplastic brain tissue, or PBMCs (not recorded which). The sequence was obtained from a human donor with low-grade glioma or glioblastoma, undergoing nonglioma brain surgery, or in good health (not recorded which). CDR3 residues: CASSLHAGVRTNEKLFF. The DNA for the CDR3 is TGTGCCAGCAGCCTACATGCGGGTGTTCGGACTAATGAAAAACTGTTTTTT.